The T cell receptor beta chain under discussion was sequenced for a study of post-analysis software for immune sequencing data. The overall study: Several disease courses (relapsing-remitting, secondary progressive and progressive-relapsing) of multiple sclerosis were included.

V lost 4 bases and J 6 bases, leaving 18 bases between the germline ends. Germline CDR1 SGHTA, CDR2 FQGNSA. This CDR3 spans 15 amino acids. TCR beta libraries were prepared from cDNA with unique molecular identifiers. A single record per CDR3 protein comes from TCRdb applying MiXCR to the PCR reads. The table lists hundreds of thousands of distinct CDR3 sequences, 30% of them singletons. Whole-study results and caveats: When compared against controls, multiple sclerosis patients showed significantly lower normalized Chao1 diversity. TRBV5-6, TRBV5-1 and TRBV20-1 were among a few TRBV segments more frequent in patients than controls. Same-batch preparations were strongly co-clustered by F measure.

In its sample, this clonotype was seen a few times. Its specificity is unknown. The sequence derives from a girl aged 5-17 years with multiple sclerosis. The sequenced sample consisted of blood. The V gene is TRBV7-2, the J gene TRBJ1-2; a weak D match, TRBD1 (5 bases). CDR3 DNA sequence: TGTGCCAGCAGCTGGACGGGGGGGACCTTAAATGGCTACACCTTC. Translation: CASSWTGGTLNGYTF.